This T cell receptor beta chain was observed in a study of cytomegalovirus exposure and HLA in healthy donors. Amplification used 60 Vbeta primers and 13 Jbeta primers. The data were produced by immunoSEQ multiplex PCR, yet TCRdb's version contains in-frame clones alone and is incomplete. Of some 250,000 clones listed, roughly 80% are singletons. The J segment lost 3 bases and the V segment lost 5 bases, leaving 4 bases of the junction unmatched. This CDR3 comprises 15 residues. CDR1 is SGHAT, CDR2 FQNNGV, per germline. This TCR was recovered from a woman aged 40 to 50 in good health and CMV-seropositive. This chain links TRBV11-2 with TRBJ2-7; 13 nucleotides align to TRBD2. The sequenced sample consisted of PBMCs. Here the CDR3 DNA reads TGTGCCAGCAGCCCCCGGACTAGCGGGAGCTACGAGCAGTACTTC. This gives the protein CASSPRTSGSYEQYF.